A selection of T cell receptor beta chains follows, all from one sample in a study of CD8+ T cells in alopecia areata. Profiled with immunoSEQ multiplex PCR; TCRdb holds only in-frame clones, not every one. The repertoire has more than 110,000 clones, roughly three fifths of them found once; the top ten carry roughly 6.5%. The starting material was CD4+ T cells sorted from blood, obtained at week 0. The receptors derive from a human donor with alopecia areata. Both conserved end residues are part of each CDR3. A D gene is named only where the DNA matches it firmly. Clone size is not always given. Where it is, it says once, few, many or a class for expanded clones.

d_call: -; j_call: TRBJ1-5; cdr3_length: 16; clone_size: -; v_call: TRBV4-2; cdr3_aa: CASSQDQRGSNQPQHF; cdr3_nt: TGTGCCAGCAGCCAAGATCAGAGGGGTAGCAATCAGCCCCAGCATTTT
d_call: -; j_call: TRBJ2-7; cdr3_length: 14; clone_size: -; v_call: TRBV7-8; cdr3_aa: CASSFADSSYEQYF; cdr3_nt: TGTGCCAGCAGCTTCGCTGACAGCTCCTACGAGCAGTACTTC
d_call: -; j_call: TRBJ1-6; cdr3_length: 14; clone_size: many; v_call: TRBV7-2; cdr3_aa: CASSLKRANSPLHF; cdr3_nt: TGTGCCAGCAGCTTAAAGAGAGCTAATTCACCCCTCCACTTT
d_call: -; j_call: TRBJ2-5; cdr3_length: 14; clone_size: once; v_call: TRBV6-6; cdr3_aa: CASSPSWLSETQYF; cdr3_nt: TGTGCCAGCAGCCCATCCTGGCTCTCAGAGACCCAGTACTTC
d_call: TRBD1; j_call: TRBJ1-2; cdr3_length: 13; clone_size: -; v_call: TRBV29-1; cdr3_aa: CSVGTDTNYGYTF; cdr3_nt: TGCAGCGTCGGGACAGATACTAACTATGGCTACACCTTC
d_call: TRBD2; j_call: TRBJ2-3; cdr3_length: 15; clone_size: -; v_call: TRBV7-9; cdr3_aa: CASSSLAARTDTQYF; cdr3_nt: TGTGCCAGCAGCTCTCTAGCGGCCCGCACAGATACGCAGTATTTT
d_call: TRBD1; j_call: TRBJ1-6; cdr3_length: 13; clone_size: -; v_call: TRBV29-1; cdr3_aa: CSVGEQGNSPLHF; cdr3_nt: TGCAGCGTTGGGGAACAGGGGAATTCACCCCTCCACTTT
d_call: TRBD2; j_call: TRBJ2-6; cdr3_length: 19; clone_size: -; v_call: TRBV15; cdr3_aa: CATSRDLGTIYSGANVLTF; cdr3_nt: TGTGCCACCAGCAGAGATCTTGGGACTATCTACTCTGGGGCCAACGTCCTGACTTTC
d_call: TRBD2; j_call: TRBJ2-3; cdr3_length: 13; clone_size: -; v_call: TRBV9; cdr3_aa: CASNPGGTDTQYF; cdr3_nt: TGTGCCAGCAACCCGGGGGGGACAGATACGCAGTATTTT
d_call: -; j_call: TRBJ2-7; cdr3_length: 14; clone_size: -; v_call: TRBV5-1; cdr3_aa: CASSLAPGTLEQYF; cdr3_nt: TGCGCCAGCAGCTTGGCTCCTGGGACTCTCGAGCAGTACTTC
d_call: TRBD1; j_call: TRBJ2-3; cdr3_length: 13; clone_size: once; v_call: TRBV30; cdr3_aa: CASDRGHTDTQYF; cdr3_nt: TGTGCCTCCGACAGGGGGCATACAGATACGCAGTATTTT
d_call: -; j_call: TRBJ2-3; cdr3_length: 10; clone_size: -; v_call: TRBV29-1; cdr3_aa: CSVGSDTQYF; cdr3_nt: TGCAGCGTTGGGTCGGATACGCAGTATTTT
d_call: -; j_call: TRBJ2-7; cdr3_length: 12; clone_size: once; v_call: TRBV25-1; cdr3_aa: CASSDRNYEQYF; cdr3_nt: TGTGCCAGCAGTGACAGGAACTACGAGCAGTACTTC